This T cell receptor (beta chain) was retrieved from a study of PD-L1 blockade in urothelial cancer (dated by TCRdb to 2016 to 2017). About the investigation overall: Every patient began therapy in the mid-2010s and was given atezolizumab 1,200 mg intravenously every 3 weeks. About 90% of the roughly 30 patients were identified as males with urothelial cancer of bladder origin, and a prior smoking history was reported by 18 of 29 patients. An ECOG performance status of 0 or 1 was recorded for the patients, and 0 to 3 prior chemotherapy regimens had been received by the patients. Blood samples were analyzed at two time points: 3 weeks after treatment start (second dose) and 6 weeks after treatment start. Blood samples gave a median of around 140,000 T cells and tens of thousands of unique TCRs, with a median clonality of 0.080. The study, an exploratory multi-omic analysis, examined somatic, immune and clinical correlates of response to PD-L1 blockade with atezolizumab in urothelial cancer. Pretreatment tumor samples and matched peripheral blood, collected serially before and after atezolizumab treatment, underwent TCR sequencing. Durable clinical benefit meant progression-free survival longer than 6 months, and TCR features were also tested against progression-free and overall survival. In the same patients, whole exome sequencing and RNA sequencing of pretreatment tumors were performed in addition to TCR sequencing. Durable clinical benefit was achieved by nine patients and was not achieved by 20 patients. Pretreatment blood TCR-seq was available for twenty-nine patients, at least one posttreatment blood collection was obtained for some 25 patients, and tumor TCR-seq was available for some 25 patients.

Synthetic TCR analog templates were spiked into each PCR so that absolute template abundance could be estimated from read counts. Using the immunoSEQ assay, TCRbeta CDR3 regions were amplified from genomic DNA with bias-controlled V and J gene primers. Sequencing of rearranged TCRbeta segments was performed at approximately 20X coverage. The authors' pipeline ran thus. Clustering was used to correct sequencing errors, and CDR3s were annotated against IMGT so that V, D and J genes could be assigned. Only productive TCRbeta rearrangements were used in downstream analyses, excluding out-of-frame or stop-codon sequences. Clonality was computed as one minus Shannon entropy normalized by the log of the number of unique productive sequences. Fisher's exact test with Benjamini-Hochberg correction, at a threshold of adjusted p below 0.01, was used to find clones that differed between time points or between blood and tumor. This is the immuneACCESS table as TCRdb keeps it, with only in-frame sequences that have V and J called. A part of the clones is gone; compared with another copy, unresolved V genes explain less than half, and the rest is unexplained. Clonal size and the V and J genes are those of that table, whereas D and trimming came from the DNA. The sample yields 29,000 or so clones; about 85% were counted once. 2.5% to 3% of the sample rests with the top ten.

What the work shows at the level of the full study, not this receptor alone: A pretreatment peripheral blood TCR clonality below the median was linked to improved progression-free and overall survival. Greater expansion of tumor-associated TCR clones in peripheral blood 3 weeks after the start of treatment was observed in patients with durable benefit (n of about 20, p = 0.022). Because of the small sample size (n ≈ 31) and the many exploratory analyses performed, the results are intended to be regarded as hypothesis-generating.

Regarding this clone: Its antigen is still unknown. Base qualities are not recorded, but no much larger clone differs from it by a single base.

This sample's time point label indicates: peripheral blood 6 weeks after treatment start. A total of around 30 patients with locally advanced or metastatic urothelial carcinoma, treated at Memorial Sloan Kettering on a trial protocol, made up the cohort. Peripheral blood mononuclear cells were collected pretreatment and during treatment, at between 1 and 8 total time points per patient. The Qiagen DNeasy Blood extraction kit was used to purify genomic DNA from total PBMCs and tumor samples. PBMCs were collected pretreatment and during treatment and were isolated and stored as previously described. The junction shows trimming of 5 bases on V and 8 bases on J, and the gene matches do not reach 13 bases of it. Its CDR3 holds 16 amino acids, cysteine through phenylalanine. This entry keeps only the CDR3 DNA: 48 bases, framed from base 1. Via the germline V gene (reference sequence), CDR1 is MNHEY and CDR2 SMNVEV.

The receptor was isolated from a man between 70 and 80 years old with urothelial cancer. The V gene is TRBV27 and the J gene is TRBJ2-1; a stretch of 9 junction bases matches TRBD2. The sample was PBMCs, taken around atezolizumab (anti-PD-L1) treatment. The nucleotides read TGTGCCAGCAGTGGCGGCCCGCGGGAGGGTAACTATGAGCAGTTCTTC. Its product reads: CASSGGPREGNYEQFF.